This T cell receptor beta chain originates from a study of blood T cells in healthy people across ages (dated by TCRdb to between 2015 and 2016). Concerning the study at large: Template switching captured roughly one uniquely barcoded TCR beta cDNA molecule per two T cells in model experiments. Four age groups were formed from the donors: young (average approximately 15 years), middle-aged (less than 40), aged (62) and long-lived (less than 85). To avoid experimental bias, donors of different ages were spread randomly across the sequencing lanes. Using deep sequencing normalized with unique cDNA molecular identifiers, the study measured how TCR beta repertoire diversity changes with age. Two additional independent replicas of 1 million unique cDNA reads from the same blood draw were analyzed for two donors (one aged 18 to 30 and one aged 80 or older). Beyond this particular receptor, the publication reports: Since profiling was done on bulk unsorted PBMCs, naive and antigen-experienced compartments could not be conclusively compared. Observed TCR beta diversity per million T cells fell roughly linearly with age, and a significant reduction was already apparent by age approximately 40. Donor CMV infection status was unknown, potentially confounding age-related changes in expanded clonotypes. There was a strong correlation between observed TCR beta diversity and the percentage of naive T cells measured by flow cytometry. Compared with the aged group, the long-lived group had more naive CD4+ T cells, fewer expanded clones and increased TCR diversity, suggesting age selection. Estimates of total diversity based on one million sequenced T cells were considered lower bounds and underestimates.

The roughly 38 donors, aged 6 to 90 years, were systemically healthy Caucasian individuals from Russia. Around 10 milliliters of peripheral blood were drawn from each donor into EDTA-treated Vacutainer tubes. Ficoll-Paque density-gradient centrifugation was used to isolate PBMCs, with at least 6 million per sample. Trizol reagent was used to extract total RNA from PBMCs, with at least 6 micrograms per sample. For every donor, an aliquot of PBMCs went through flow cytometry to measure the percentages of naive CD45RAhigh/CD27high T cells. At least ten counts were recorded for this clonotype. No cognate antigen has been identified for it. Base qualities are not recorded, but no much larger clone differs from it by a single base. Sequences DFQATT (CDR1) and SNEGSKA (CDR2) are obtained from the germline V gene (reference sequence). V loses 3 bases, J loses 0 bases, and the germline ends lie 9 bases apart. Measured from the cysteine to the phenylalanine, the CDR3 is 13 residues long. The CDR3 DNA has 39 bases and is translated from base 1.

Receptor libraries were prepared by 5' RACE. Sequencing was performed on an Illumina HiSeq 2500. A second roughly 7 to 12 cycle PCR used a sample-barcoded 5' primer and a J-beta primer mix. A unique molecular identifier was introduced onto each TCR beta cDNA molecule by a template-switch 5' adaptor carrying 12 random nucleotides. At least 2.5 million CDR3-containing paired-end reads were obtained from each sample. The Mint cDNA synthesis kit, primed by a TRBC-specific oligonucleotide, was used to synthesize first-strand cDNA from all RNA. After uracil-DNA glycosylase treatment, a first 18-cycle PCR used universal primers M1SS and BC2_uni_R on all cDNA. On the authors' methods: Normalization of each sample was performed by random selection of 1 million high-quality reads, each carrying a distinct molecular identifier. Instead of being binned into consensus sequences, reads with shared molecular identifiers were discarded. MiTCR, with a Q25 quality threshold and the strictest error-elimination algorithm, was used for CDR3 identification, clonotype clustering and error correction. A nonparametric unseen species model using Euler transformation provided a lower-bound estimate of total TCR beta diversity. In TCRdb, the public reads were trimmed at Q25 with fastp and aligned with MiXCR, with productive beta chains retained. One record per CDR3 amino acid sequence lists the most common genes and DNA. None of the V and J calls come from the authors' own analysis; TCRdb made them. The sample table shows about 1.8 million distinct CDR3 sequences, and 40% to 55% are seen once. Together, the top ten hold over 2% of the sample.

Source material: blood. The origin of this receptor is a woman between 40 and 55 years old in good health. The sequence is built from TRBV20-1 and TRBJ2-7; TRBD2 is a possible D gene, resting on 5 matching bases. The base sequence is TGCAGTGCTAGGGGGAGTAGCTCCTACGAGCAGTACTTC. Its protein is CSARGSSSYEQYF.